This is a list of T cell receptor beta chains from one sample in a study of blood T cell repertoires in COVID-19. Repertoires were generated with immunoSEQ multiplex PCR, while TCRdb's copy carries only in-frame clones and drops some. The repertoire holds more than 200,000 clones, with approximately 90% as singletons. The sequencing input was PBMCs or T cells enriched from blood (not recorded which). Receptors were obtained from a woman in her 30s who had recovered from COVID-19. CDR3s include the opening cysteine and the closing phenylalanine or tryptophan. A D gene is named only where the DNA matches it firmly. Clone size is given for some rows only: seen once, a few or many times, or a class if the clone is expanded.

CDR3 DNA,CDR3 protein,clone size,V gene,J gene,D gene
TGTGCCAGCCTAAGAGGCAATGAAAAACTGTTTTTT,CASLRGNEKLFF,-,TRBV28,TRBJ1-4,-
TGCGCCAGCAGCTTAGGAGGGGCCGCGAACACCGGGGAGCTGTTTTTT,CASSLGGAANTGELFF,once,TRBV5-1,TRBJ2-2,-
TGTGCCAGCAGTACCGACAGGGTTGGGAACACTGAAGCTTTCTTT,CASSTDRVGNTEAFF,-,TRBV28,TRBJ1-1,TRBD1
TGTGCCAGCAGCTTCGCTGTGACAGAGACCAATCAGCCCCAGCATTTT,CASSFAVTETNQPQHF,once,TRBV5-8,TRBJ1-5,-
TGTGCCAGCAGCTTGGGTAGCGGGAGCTCCTACGAGCAGTACTTC,CASSLGSGSSYEQYF,-,TRBV5-4,TRBJ2-7,TRBD2
TGTGCCAGCAGCTTGGGAGAATCGTCTAGCGGGGGGATTCCCTACGAGCAGTACTTC,CASSLGESSSGGIPYEQYF,-,TRBV5-5,TRBJ2-7,TRBD2
TGTGCCAGCAGCGTAAATGTACAGGAGGGTGGCTACACCTTC,CASSVNVQEGGYTF,-,TRBV9,TRBJ1-2,-
TGTGCAGTTTGGGGGGGCGCGGACTATGGCTACACCTTC,CAVWGGADYGYTF,-,TRBV7-9,TRBJ1-2,-
TGCGCCAGCAGCTTGGACACAGGGAACGTTGGCACTGAAGCTTTCTTT,CASSLDTGNVGTEAFF,-,TRBV5-1,TRBJ1-1,-
TGTGCCTGGAGTAAGGCGGGGAACCAAGAGACCCAGTACTTC,CAWSKAGNQETQYF,once,TRBV30,TRBJ2-5,-
TGCGCCAGCAGCCGCCCTGGTACGGGAGGTCCCCGACGGAATGAGCAGTTCTTC,CASSRPGTGGPRRNEQFF,-,TRBV4-1,TRBJ2-1,TRBD2
TGTGCCAGTAGTATTCAGGGGAGCTCTGGGGCCAACGTCCTGACTTTC,CASSIQGSSGANVLTF,-,TRBV19,TRBJ2-6,-
TGTGCCAGCACCGCGGGTGCGGACCACGAGCAGTACTTC,CASTAGADHEQYF,-,TRBV13,TRBJ2-7,-
TGTGCCAGCAGCCCAGGACAGCCCACTCCTAGAAACACCATATATTTT,CASSPGQPTPRNTIYF,-,TRBV7-6,TRBJ1-3,-
TGTGCCAGCCCGCCGGGACAGGGCCTCACAGATACGCAGTATTTT,CASPPGQGLTDTQYF,-,TRBV28,TRBJ2-3,TRBD1
TGTGCCAGCAGCTTACAGGGGCCCAGCCACTTCTATGGCTACACCTTC,CASSLQGPSHFYGYTF,-,TRBV7-9,TRBJ1-2,-
TGTGCCAGCAGCTTGAGAGGCTCCGACTATGGCTACACCTTC,CASSLRGSDYGYTF,once,TRBV7-9,TRBJ1-2,-
TGTGCCAGCTCACCAATAGACAGGGGCAAGAACACTGAAGCTTTCTTT,CASSPIDRGKNTEAFF,once,TRBV18,TRBJ1-1,TRBD1
TGTGCCAGCAGGGAAAACAGGGGTGAGAACACTGAAGCTTTCTTT,CASRENRGENTEAFF,-,TRBV7-9,TRBJ1-1,TRBD1
TGTGCCAGCAGCATACCCGGGGTGAACACTGAAGCTTTCTTT,CASSIPGVNTEAFF,-,TRBV7-2,TRBJ1-1,-
TGCAGCGTTGAAGGCCAGGGAATCCCAGATACGCAGTATTTT,CSVEGQGIPDTQYF,-,TRBV29-1,TRBJ2-3,-
TGCGCCAGCAGCCTGAGGGGGGGCCTGACTGAAGCTTTCTTT,CASSLRGGLTEAFF,-,TRBV5-1,TRBJ1-1,-
TGTGCCAGCAGCTCAAGCTATTCGCGGGAAAAACTGTTTTTT,CASSSSYSREKLFF,once,TRBV7-9,TRBJ1-4,-
TGTGCCAGCAGTGGGGGGACAGGCCGGCTGTTTTTT,CASSGGTGRLFF,-,TRBV25-1,TRBJ2-2,TRBD1
TGTGCCAGCAGCGCCACGAGGGGGACTGAAGCTTTCTTT,CASSATRGTEAFF,-,TRBV5-4,TRBJ1-1,-
TGCGCCAGCAGCCAGGACAGGGGACTAAACACTGAAGCTTTCTTT,CASSQDRGLNTEAFF,-,TRBV4-3,TRBJ1-1,TRBD1
TGTGCCAGCAGCCAGTCTAGCCCCCTACTGGAGCAGTTCTTC,CASSQSSPLLEQFF,-,TRBV3-1/TRBV3-2,TRBJ2-1,-